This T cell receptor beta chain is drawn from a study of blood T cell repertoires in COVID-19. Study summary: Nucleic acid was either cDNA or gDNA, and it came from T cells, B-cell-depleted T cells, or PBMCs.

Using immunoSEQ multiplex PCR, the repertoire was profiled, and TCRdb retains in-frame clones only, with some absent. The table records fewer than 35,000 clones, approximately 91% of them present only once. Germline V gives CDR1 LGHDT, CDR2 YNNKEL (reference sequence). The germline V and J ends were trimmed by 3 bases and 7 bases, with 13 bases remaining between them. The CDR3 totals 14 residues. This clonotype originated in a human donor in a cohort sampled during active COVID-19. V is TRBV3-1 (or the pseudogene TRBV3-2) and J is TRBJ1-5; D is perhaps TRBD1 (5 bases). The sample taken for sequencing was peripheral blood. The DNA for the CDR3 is TGTGCCAGCAGCCAGGGCAGGGTGAGGCAGCCCCAGCATTTT. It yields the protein CASSQGRVRQPQHF.